This entry lists 10 T cell receptor beta chains sequenced from one sample in a study of shared clonotypes between healthy human individuals (dated by TCRdb to 2019 to 2021). To prepare the library, the immunoSEQ multiplex PCR assay was applied. Imported from immuneACCESS, the table was reduced by TCRdb to in-frame sequences with V and J called. These copies leave out some clones; in studies compared against another copy, an unresolved V gene accounts for under half, and the cause of the remainder is not known. The sample includes about 1,900,000 clones, with about 94% observed a single time. The ten most abundant clones make up 1.2% of the sample. CD8 naive samples were obtained by positive selection for CCR7 among CD45RO-negative cells, yielding a CD45RA+CCR7+ population from which TemRA cells were excluded. Sequencing used naive CD8+ T cells sorted from blood. The cell subset or site label, read with the paper, signifies: CD45RA+CCR7+. All receptors come from a man aged 18 to 30 in good health.

V is TRBV4-1 and J is TRBJ2-2; TRBD2 matches 7 bases. Per germline, CDR1 MGHRA and CDR2 YSYEKL. The CDR3 is 16 amino acids. Trimming cost V 1 base and J 3 bases; bases outside gene matches: 5. The CDR3 region is CASSQGLASYTGELFF. CDR3 DNA sequence: TGCGCCAGCAGCCAAGGACTAGCCTCGTACACCGGGGAGCTGTTTTTT.

Details on this clone: Different DNA sequences within this sample yield the same CDR3. This rearrangement joins TRBV30 to TRBJ1-1; D is ambiguous. Germline lookup yields CDR1 GTSNPN and CDR2 SVGIG (reference sequence). The V end lost 2 bases, the J end lost 5 bases, and 9 bases lay between the germline ends. The CDR3 length is 12 residues. DNA of the CDR3: TGTGCCTGGAGTATAGGGAGTACTGAAGCTTTCTTT. Residues: CAWSIGSTEAFF.

The rearrangement links TRBV30 to TRBJ1-2, with a possible D match to TRBD1 (6 bases). This CDR3 region has 16 residues. From germline, CDR1 is GTSNPN and CDR2 SVGIG (reference sequence). Deletions cut 5 bases from V and 4 bases from J, with 23 bases between. The CDR3, as DNA: TGTGCCTGGTCTCCGTGGGAGGGGGGCGAGATCTATGGCTACACCTTC. Protein product: CAWSPWEGGEIYGYTF.

The CDR3 loop is CASSLRERDTEAFF. The DNA of the CDR3 is TGTGCCAGCAGCCTTAGGGAACGGGACACTGAAGCTTTCTTT. The chain employs TRBV9 and TRBJ1-1; D call uncertain. From germline, CDR1 is SGDLS and CDR2 YYNGEE. Trimming pared 4 bases from V and 3 bases from J, leaving 13 bases between. The CDR3 is 14 amino acids.

This clone was recorded only once. This rearrangement joins TRBV27 to TRBJ2-7, with no clear D. The CDR3 covers 13 residues. CDR1 is MNHEY, CDR2 SMNVEV, per germline (reference sequence). Trimming took off 3 bases at V and 2 bases at J, with 8 bases between the two ends. CDR3 sequence: CASSFRPTYEQYF. The CDR3 DNA reads as TGTGCCAGCAGTTTCAGGCCCACCTACGAGCAGTACTTC.

The J gene is TRBJ2-5, the V gene TRBV5-1; 14 bases map to TRBD2. Germline V gene lookup returns CDR1 SGHRS and CDR2 YFSETQ. Germline trimming cut 3 bases from V and 5 bases from J; bases unmatched to any gene: 3. The CDR3 totals 15 residues. Here the CDR3 reads CASSSGLAGGETQYF. The CDR3 DNA follows: TGCGCCAGCAGCTCTGGACTAGCGGGAGGCGAGACCCAGTACTTC.

A note on this clone: Other DNA sequences from this sample encode an identical CDR3 as well. The gene calls are TRBV5-5 and TRBJ1-2; no clear D gene. The CDR3 contains 14 residues. CDR1 is SGHKS and CDR2 is YYEKEE in the germline V gene (reference sequence). Trimming removed 1 base from V and 3 bases from J, with 10 bases in between. The CDR3 nucleotides read TGTGCCAGCAGCTTGACTGCAGGAGACTATGGCTACACCTTC. It codes for CASSLTAGDYGYTF.

The CDR3 nucleotides read TGTGCCAGTAGTATAGAAGAACTAGCCTTCCCAAGAAACCATGAGCAGTTCTTC. Protein: CASSIEELAFPRNHEQFF. The chain is built from TRBV19 and TRBJ2-1; a possible D gene is TRBD2 (6 bases). Germline-derived CDR1 and CDR2 are LNHDA and SQIVND (reference sequence). Trimming left V 0 bases short and J 8 bases short, with 23 bases between. This CDR3 region has 18 residues.

This clone was detected a few times. This chain uses TRBV5-1 with TRBJ1-6; D perhaps matches TRBD1 (6 bases). The CDR3 length is 14 residues. CDR1 SGHRS and CDR2 YFSETQ come from the germline V gene. Trimming stripped 5 bases from V and 5 bases from J, with 11 bases between. CDR3 region: CASREGGHNSPLHF. CDR3 nucleotide sequence: TGCGCCAGCAGGGAAGGGGGGCATAATTCACCCCTCCACTTT. Full variable domain (outside the CDR3, taken from reference TRBV5-1 and TRBJ1-6): KAGVTQTPRYLIKTRGQQVTLSCSPISGHRSVSWYQQTPGQGLQFLFEYFSETQRNKGNFPGRFSGRQFSNSRSEMNVSTLELGDSALYLCASREGGHNSPLHFGNGTRLTVT.

The gene calls are TRBV4-1 and TRBJ2-1; TRBD2 matches 9 bases. Trimming at V came to 4 bases and at J to 7 bases, leaving 5 bases not matched to a gene. From germline, CDR1 is MGHRA and CDR2 YSYEKL. This CDR3 spans 14 amino acids. CDR3 bases: TGCGCCAGCAGCCCCCAGGCGGGGGGGAATGAGCAGTTCTTC. Translated: CASSPQAGGNEQFF.